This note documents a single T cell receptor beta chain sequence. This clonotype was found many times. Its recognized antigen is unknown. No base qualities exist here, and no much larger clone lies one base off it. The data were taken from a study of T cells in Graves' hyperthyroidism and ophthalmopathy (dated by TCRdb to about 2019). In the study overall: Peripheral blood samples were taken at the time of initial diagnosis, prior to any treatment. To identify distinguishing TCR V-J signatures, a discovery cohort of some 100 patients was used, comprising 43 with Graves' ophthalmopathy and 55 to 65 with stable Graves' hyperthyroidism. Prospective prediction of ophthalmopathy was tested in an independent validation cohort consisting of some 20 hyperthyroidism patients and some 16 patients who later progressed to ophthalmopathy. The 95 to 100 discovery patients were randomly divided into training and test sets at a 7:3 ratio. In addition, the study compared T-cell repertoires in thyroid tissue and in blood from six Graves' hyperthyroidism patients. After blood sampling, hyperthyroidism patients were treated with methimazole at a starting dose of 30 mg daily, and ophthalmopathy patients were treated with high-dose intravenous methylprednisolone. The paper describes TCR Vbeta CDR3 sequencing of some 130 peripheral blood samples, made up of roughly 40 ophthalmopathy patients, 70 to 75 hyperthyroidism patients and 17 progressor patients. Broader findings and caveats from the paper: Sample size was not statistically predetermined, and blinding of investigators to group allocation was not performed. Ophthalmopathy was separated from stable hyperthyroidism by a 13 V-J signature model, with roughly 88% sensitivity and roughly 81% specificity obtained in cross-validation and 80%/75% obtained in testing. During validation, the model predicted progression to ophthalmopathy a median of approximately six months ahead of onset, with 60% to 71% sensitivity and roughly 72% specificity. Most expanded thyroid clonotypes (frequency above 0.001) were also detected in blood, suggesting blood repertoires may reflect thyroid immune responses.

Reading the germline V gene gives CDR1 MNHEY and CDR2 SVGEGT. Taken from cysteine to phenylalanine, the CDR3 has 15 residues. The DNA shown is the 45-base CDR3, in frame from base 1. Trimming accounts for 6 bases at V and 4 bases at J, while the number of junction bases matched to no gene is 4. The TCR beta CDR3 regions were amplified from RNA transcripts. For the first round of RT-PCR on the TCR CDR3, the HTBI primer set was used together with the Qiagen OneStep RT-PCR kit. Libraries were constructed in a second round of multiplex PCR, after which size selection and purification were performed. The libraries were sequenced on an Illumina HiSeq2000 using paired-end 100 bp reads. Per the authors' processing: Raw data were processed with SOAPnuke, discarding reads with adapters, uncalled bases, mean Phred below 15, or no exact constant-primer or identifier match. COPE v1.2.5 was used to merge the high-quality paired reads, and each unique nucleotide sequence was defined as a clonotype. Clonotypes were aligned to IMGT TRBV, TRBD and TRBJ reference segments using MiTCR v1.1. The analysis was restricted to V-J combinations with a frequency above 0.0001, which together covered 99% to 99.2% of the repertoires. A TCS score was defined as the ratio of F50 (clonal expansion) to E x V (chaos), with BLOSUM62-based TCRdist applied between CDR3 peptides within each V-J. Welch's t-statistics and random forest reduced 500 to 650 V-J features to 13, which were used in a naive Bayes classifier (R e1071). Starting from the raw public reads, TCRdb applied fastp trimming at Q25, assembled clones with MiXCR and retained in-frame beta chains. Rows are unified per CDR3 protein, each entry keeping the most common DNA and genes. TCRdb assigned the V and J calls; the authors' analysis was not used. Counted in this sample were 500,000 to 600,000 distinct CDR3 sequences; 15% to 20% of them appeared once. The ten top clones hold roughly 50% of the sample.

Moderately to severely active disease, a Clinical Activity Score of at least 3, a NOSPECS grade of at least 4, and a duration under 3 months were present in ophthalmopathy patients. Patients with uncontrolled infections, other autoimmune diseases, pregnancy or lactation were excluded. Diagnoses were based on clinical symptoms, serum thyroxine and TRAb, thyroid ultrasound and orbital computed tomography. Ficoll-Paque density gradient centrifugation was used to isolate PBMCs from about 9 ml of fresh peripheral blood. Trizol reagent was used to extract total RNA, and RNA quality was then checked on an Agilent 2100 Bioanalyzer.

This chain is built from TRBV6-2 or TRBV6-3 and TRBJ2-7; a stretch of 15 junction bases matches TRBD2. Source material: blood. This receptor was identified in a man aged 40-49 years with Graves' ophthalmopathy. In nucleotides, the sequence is TGTGCCAGCAGCCTCGGACTAGCGGGGGGGTACGAGCAGTACTTC. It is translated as CASSLGLAGGYEQYF.